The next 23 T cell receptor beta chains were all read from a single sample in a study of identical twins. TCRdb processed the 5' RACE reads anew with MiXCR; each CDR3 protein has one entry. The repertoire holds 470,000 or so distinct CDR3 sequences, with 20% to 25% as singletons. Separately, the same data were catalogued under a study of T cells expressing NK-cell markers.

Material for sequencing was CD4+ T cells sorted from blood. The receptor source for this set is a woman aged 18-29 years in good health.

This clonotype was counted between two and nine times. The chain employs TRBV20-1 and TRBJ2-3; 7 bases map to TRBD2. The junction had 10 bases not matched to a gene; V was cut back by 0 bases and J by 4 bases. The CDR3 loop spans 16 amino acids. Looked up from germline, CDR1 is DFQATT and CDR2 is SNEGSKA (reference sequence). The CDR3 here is CSARDWGSSGSDTQYF. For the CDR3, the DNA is TGCAGTGCTAGAGATTGGGGCTCTAGCGGCTCAGATACGCAGTATTTT.

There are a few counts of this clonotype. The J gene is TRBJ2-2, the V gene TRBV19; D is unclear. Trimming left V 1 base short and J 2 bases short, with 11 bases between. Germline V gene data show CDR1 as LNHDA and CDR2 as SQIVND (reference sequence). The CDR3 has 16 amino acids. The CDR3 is CASSIGRTYNTGELFF. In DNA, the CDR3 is TGTGCCAGTAGTATAGGTAGGACGTATAACACCGGGGAGCTGTTTTTT.

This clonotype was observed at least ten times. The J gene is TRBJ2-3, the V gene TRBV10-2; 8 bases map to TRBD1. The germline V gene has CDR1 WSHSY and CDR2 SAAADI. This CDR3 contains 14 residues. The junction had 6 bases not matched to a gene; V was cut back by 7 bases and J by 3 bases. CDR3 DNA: TGCGCCAGCACAGACAGGGGCAGAACAGATACGCAGTATTTT. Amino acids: CASTDRGRTDTQYF.

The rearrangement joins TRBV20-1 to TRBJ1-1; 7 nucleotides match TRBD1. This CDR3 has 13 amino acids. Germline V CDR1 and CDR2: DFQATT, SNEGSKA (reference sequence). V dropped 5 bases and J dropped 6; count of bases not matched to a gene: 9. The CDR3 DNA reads TGCAGTGCTTTCGTAACAGGGGCCGCTGAAGCTTTCTTT. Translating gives CSAFVTGAAEAFF.

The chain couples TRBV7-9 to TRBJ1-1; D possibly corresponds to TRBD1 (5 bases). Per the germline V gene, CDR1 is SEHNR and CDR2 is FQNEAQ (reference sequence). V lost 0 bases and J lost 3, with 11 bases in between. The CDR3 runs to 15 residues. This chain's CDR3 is CASSLAGTEYTEAFF. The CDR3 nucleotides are TGTGCCAGCAGCTTAGCTGGGACCGAGTACACTGAAGCTTTCTTT.

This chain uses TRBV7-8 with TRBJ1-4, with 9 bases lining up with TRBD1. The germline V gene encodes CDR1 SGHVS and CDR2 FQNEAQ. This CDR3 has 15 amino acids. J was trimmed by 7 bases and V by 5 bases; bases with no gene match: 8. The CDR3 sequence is CASSPLRTGVEKLFF. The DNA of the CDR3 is TGTGCCAGCAGCCCCCTTAGGACAGGGGTTGAAAAACTGTTTTTT.

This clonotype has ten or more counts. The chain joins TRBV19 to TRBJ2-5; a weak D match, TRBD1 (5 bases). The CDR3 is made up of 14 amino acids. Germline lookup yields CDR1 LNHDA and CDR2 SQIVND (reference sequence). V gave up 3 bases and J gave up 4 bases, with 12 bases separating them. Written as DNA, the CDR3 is TGTGCCAGTAGTATCTTTGGGCAGGGAGAGACCCAGTACTTC. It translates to CASSIFGQGETQYF.

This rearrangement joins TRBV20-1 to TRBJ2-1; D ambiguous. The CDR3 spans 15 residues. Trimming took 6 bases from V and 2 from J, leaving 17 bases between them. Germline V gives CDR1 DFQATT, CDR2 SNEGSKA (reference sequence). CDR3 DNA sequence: TGCAGTGCCAATTCCGCTGCACACACCTACAATGAGCAGTTCTTC. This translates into CSANSAAHTYNEQFF.

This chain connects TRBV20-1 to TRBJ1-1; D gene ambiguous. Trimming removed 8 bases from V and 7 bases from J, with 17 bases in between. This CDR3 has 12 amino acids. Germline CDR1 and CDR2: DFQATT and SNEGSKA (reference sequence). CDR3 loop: CSTRAATGEAFF. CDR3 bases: TGCAGTACAAGAGCCGCGACGGGTGAAGCTTTCTTT.

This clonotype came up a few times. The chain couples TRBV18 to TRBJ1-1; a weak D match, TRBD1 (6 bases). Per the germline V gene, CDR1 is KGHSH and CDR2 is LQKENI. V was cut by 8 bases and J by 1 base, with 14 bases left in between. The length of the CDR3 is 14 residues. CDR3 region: CASNSGVANTEAFF. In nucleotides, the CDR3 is TGTGCCAGCAATTCAGGGGTAGCGAACACTGAAGCTTTCTTT.

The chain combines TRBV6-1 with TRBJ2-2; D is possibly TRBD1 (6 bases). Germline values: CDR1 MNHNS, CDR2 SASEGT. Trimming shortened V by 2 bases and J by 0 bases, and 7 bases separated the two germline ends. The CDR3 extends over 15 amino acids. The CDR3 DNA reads TGTGCCAGCAGTGAAAACAGGGCGAACACCGGGGAGCTGTTTTTT. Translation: CASSENRANTGELFF.

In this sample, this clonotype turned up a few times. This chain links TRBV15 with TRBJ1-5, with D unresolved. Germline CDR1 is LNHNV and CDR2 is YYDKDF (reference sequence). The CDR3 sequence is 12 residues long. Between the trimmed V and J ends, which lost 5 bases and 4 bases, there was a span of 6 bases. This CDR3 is CATSGPNQPQHF. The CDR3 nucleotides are TGTGCCACCAGCGGACCAAATCAGCCCCAGCATTTT. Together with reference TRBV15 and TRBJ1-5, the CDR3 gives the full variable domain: DAMVIQNPRYQVTQFGKPVTLSCSQTLNHNVMYWYQQKSSQAPKLLFHYYDKDFNNEADTPDNFQSRRPNTSFCFLDIRSPGLGDTAMYLCATSGPNQPQHFGDGTRLSIL.

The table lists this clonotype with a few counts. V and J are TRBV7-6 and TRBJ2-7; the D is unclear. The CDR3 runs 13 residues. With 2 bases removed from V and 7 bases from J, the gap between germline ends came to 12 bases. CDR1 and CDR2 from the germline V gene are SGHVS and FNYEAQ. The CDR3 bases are TGTGCCAGCAGCTTAAATTTCCTTCAGGAGCAGTACTTC. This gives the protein CASSLNFLQEQYF.

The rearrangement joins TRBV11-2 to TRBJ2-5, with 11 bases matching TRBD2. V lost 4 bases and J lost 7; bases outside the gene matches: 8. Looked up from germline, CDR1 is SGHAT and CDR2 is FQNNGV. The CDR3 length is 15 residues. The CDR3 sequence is CASSSQLAGVVTQYF. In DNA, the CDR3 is TGTGCCAGCAGCTCACAACTAGCGGGAGTAGTGACCCAGTACTTC.

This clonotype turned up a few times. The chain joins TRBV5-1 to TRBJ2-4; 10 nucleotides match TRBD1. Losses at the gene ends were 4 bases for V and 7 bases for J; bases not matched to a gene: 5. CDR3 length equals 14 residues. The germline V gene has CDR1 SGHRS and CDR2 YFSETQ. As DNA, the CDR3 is TGCGCCAGCAGCCTAGGACAGGGGGGGAACATTCAGTACTTC. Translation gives CASSLGQGGNIQYF. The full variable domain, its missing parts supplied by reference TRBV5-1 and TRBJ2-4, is KAGVTQTPRYLIKTRGQQVTLSCSPISGHRSVSWYQQTPGQGLQFLFEYFSETQRNKGNFPGRFSGRQFSNSRSEMNVSTLELGDSALYLCASSLGQGGNIQYFGAGTRLSVL.

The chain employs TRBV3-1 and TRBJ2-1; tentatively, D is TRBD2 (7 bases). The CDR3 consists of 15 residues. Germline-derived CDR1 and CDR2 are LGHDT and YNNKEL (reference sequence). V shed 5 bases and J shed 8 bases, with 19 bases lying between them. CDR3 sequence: CASSSAVQGGDEQFF. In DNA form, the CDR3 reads TGTGCCAGCAGCTCCGCCGTCCAAGGGGGGGATGAGCAGTTCTTC.

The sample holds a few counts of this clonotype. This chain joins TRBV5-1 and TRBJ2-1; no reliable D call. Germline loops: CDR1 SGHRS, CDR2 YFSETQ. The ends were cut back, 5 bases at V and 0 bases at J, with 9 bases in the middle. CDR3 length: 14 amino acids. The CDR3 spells CASRTPASYNEQFF. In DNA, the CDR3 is TGCGCCAGCAGAACCCCCGCCTCCTACAATGAGCAGTTCTTC.

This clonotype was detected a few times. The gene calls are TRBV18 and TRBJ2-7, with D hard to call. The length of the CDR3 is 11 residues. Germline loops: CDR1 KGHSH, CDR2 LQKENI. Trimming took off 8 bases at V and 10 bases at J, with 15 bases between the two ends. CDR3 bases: TGTGCCAGCGGCACGGAGAGTTTACAGTACTTC. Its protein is CASGTESLQYF.

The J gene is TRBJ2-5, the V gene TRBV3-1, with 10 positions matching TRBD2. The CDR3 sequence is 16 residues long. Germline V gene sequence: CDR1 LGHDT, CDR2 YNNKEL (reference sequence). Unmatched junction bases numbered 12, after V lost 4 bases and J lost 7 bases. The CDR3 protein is CASSLVSGRAGGTQYF. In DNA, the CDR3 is TGTGCCAGCAGCCTCGTAAGCGGGAGGGCCGGGGGGACCCAGTACTTC.

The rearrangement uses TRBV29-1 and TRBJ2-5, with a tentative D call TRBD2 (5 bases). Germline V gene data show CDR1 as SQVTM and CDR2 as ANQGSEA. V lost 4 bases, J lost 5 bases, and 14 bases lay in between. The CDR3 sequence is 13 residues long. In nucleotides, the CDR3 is TGCAGCGTTGGGTTGGCGGGTGGGGAGACCCAGTACTTC. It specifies CSVGLAGGETQYF.

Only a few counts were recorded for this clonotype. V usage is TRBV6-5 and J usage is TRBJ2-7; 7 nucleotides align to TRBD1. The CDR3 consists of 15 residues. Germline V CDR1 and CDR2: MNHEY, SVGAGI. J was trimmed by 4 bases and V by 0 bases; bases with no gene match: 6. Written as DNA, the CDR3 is TGTGCCAGCAGTTACTCCGGGACAGACACGTACGAGCAGTACTTC. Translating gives CASSYSGTDTYEQYF.

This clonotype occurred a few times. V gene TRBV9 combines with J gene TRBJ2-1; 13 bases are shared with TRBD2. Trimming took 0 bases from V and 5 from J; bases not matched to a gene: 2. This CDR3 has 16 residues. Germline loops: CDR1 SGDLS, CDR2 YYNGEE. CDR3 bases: TGTGCCAGCAGCGTAGGACTAGCGGGGGGACACAATGAGCAGTTCTTC. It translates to CASSVGLAGGHNEQFF.

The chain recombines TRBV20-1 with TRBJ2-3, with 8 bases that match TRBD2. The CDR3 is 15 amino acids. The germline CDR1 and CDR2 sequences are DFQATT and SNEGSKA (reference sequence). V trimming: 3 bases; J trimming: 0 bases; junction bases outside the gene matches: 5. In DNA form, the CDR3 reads TGCAGTGCTAGTATGGCTAGCGGGAGCACAGATACGCAGTATTTT. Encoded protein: CSASMASGSTDTQYF.